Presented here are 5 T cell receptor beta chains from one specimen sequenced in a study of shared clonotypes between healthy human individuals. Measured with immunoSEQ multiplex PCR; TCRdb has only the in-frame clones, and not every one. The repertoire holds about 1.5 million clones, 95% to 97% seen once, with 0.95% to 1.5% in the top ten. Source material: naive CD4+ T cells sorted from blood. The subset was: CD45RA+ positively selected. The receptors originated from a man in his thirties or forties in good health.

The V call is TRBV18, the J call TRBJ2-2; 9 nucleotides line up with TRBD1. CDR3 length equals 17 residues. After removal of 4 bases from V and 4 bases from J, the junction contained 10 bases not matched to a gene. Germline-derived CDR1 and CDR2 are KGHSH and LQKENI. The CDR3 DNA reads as TGTGCCAGCTCACGTAAAAGGGACAGGGAGACCACCGGGGAGCTGTTTTTT. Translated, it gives CASSRKRDRETTGELFF. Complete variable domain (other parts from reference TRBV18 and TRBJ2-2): NAGVMQNPRHLVRRRGQEARLRCSPMKGHSHVYWYRQLPEEGLKFMVYLQKENIIDESGMPKERFSAEFPKEGPSILRIQQVVRGDSAAYFCASSRKRDRETTGELFFGEGSRLTVL.

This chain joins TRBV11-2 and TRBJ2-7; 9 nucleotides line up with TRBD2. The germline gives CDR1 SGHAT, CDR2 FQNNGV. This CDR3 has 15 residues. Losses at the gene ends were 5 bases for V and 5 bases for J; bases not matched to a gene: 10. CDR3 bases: TGTGCCAGCAGCCTCCGTAGCGGGAGTAAACACGAGCAGTACTTC. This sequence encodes CASSLRSGSKHEQYF.

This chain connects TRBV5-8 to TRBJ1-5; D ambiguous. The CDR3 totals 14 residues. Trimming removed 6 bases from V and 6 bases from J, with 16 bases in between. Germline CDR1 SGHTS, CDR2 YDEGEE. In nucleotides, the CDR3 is TGTGCCAGCATTTCCCGGGCCACCAGTCAGCCCCAGCATTTT. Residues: CASISRATSQPQHF.

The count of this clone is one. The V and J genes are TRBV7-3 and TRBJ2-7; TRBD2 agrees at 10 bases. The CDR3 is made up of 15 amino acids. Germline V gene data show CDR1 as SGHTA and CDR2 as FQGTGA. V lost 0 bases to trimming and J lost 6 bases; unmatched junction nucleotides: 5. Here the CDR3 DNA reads TGTGCCAGCAGCTTAACCGGGACTAGCGTCTTCGAGCAGTACTTC. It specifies CASSLTGTSVFEQYF.

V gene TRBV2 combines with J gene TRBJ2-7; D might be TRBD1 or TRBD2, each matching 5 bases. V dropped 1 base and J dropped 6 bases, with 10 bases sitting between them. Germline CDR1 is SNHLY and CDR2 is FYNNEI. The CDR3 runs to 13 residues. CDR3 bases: TGTGCCAGCAGTGAAGGGGCAGGGACCGAGCAGTACTTC. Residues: CASSEGAGTEQYF.